The T cell receptor beta chain described here comes from a study of cytomegalovirus exposure and HLA in healthy donors. Findings and limits, study-wide: The CMV antigen specificity of a few CMV-associated chains was confirmed through in vitro analysis. The study listed approximately 160 cytomegalovirus-associated TCR beta chains. TCR clusters originating in the first cohort tended to co-occur in the 100 to 150 validation repertoires, according to a later analysis.

Data came from immunoSEQ multiplex PCR; TCRdb stores just in-frame clones and leaves some out. Among a few hundred thousand clones, just over 85% were seen once, and the ten largest hold around 0.84%. Worth noting for this clone: Its specificity is unknown.

Sequences were obtained from PBMCs. This receptor was taken from a woman between 18 and 30 years old in good health and CMV-seronegative.

The CDR3 reads CASSLASGSYEQYF. The CDR3 DNA follows: TGTGCCAGCAGCTTAGCTTCGGGGTCCTACGAGCAGTACTTC. The J gene is TRBJ2-7, the V gene TRBV7-6, with a tentative D call TRBD2 (5 bases). Germline V lookup: CDR1 SGHVS, CDR2 FNYEAQ. Trimming cost V 0 bases and J 1 base, with 7 bases left between them. The CDR3 runs 14 residues.